The sequence of this TCR beta chain was determined in a study of identical twins. A universal primer site was created by template switching, with the cDNA bearing unique molecular identifiers. TCRdb fed the 5' RACE reads into MiXCR, producing one record per CDR3 protein. The table shows some 690,000 distinct CDR3 sequences, with 21% occurring only once. Germline V CDR1 and CDR2: LGHDT, YNNKEL (reference sequence). The CDR3 loop spans 17 amino acids. V shed 4 bases, J shed 3 bases, and the junction held 5 bases outside the gene matches. This sample was also put to use in a study of T cells expressing NK-cell markers. That work adds: One of eight sequenced donors was HCMV-seronegative; the other seven were seropositive. In a handful of donors, dominant CD3+CD56+NKG2C+ clones formed roughly 1.0-7.5% of CD8+ cells. No clear determination of HCMV specificity was made for expanded NKG2C+ T cell clones.

Sequenced input: PBMCs. V and J are TRBV3-1 and TRBJ2-1, with TRBD2 identical over 14 bases. This TCR was recovered from a woman aged 18-30 years in good health. The CDR3 loop is CASSRGLAGADYNEQFF. In nucleotides, the CDR3 is TGTGCCAGCAGCCGGGGACTAGCGGGAGCGGACTACAATGAGCAGTTCTTC.